This T cell receptor beta chain was identified in a study of Ad26.COV2.S vaccination and SARS-CoV-2 variants. This clone has more than one count but fewer than ten. Antigen specificity is unknown. Produced via immunoSEQ multiplex PCR; TCRdb's table is partial and in-frame only. In the table there are about 98,000 clones, around 82% of which are singletons. CDR3 length equals 13 residues. The V gene's germline CDR1 is SNHLY and CDR2 FYNNEI. Trimming took 9 bases from V and 6 from J; bases not matched to a gene: 10. Study observations and caveats: Vaccine and placebo recipients had comparable breadth of non-spike TCRs. In vaccinated individuals, spike-specific CD8+ and CD4+ T cell responses reportedly displayed substantial breadth. Greater spike-specific TCR breadth was seen in vaccine recipients than in placebo recipients.

This specimen consisted of peripheral blood, obtained after recovery from COVID-19. The rearrangement joins TRBV2 to TRBJ1-1; 7 nucleotides match TRBD1. The receptor comes from a human donor who had recovered from COVID-19. In DNA, the CDR3 is TGTGCCAGTCCTCAGGGGGGTGGCTCTGAAGCTTTCTTT. This sequence encodes CASPQGGGSEAFF.